These 3 T cell receptor beta chains came from one sample sequenced in a study of breast tumors, draining lymph nodes, adjacent tissues. TCRdb reprocessed the multiplex PCR reads with MiXCR, giving one entry per CDR3 protein. The sample has about 25,000 distinct CDR3 sequences, roughly 20% seen once. Sequencing used breast tumor tissue. All receptors come from a female donor with breast cancer. Some clones in this sample may be carry-over from other donors' samples.

About this clonotype: The limits of the CDR3 on the DNA are not certain, so only TCRdb's listed CDR3 is given. The CDR3: CASSQVAGGNEQYFGPGTIYF. The J gene is TRBJ1-3, the V gene TRBV7-9; TRBD1 reflects the table's D call only, with no check against the DNA. Termini included, the CDR3 measures 21 amino acids. CDR1 SEHNR and CDR2 FQNEAQ come from the germline V gene (reference sequence).

On this clonotype: Since a much larger clone is just one base distant, this may be a read error. The chain employs TRBV18 and TRBJ2-5; D is ambiguous. The V end was cut by 2 bases, the J end by 1 base, with 8 bases between. The CDR3 runs 14 residues. CDR1 and CDR2 (germline): KGHSH, LQKENI. CDR3 sequence (DNA): TGTGCCAGCTCACCAGCAACTATCCAAGAGACCCAGTACTTC. This codes for CASSPATIQETQYF.

In this sample, this clonotype turned up many times. This chain joins TRBV29-1 and TRBJ1-2; unclear D gene. The CDR3 covers 12 residues. The V gene lost 5 bases and the J gene lost 6 bases, with 13 bases spanning the gap. Germline V gene sequence: CDR1 SQVTM, CDR2 ANQGSEA. The CDR3 sequence is CSVINEQDGYTF. The CDR3 coding sequence is TGCAGCGTTATCAATGAGCAGGATGGCTACACCTTC. The whole variable domain, remainder taken from reference TRBV29-1 and TRBJ1-2, is SAVISQKPSRDICQRGTSLTIQCQVDSQVTMMFWYRQQPGQSLTLIATANQGSEATYESGFVIDKFPISRPNLTFSTLTVSNMSPEDSSIYLCSVINEQDGYTFGSGTRLTVV.